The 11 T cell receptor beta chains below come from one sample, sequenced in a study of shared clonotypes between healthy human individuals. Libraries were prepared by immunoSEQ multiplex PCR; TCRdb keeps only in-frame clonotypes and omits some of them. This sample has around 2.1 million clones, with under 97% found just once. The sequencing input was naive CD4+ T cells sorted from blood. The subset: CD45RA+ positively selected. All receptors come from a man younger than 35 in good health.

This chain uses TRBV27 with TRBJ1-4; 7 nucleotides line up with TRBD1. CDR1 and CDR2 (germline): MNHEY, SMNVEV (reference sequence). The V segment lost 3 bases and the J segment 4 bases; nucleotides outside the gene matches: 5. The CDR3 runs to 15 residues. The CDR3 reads CASSFSGTVNEKLFF. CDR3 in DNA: TGTGCCAGCAGTTTCTCCGGGACAGTTAATGAAAAACTGTTTTTT. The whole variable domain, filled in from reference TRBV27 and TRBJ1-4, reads EAQVTQNPRYLITVTGKKLTVTCSQNMNHEYMSWYRQDPGLGLRQIYYSMNVEVTDKGDVPEGYKVSRKEKRNFPLILESPSPNQTSLYFCASSFSGTVNEKLFFGSGTQLSVL.

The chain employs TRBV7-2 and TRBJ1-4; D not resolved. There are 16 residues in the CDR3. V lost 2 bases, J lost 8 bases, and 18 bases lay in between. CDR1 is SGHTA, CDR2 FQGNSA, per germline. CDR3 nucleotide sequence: TGTGCCAGCAGCTTACGGGCAGTCCGGATTGGGGAAAAACTGTTTTTT. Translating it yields CASSLRAVRIGEKLFF.

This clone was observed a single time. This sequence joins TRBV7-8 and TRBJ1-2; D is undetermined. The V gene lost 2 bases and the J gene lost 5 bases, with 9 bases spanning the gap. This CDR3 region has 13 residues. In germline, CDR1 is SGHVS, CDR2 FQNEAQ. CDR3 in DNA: TGTGCCAGCAGCTTAATCCAGCGTTATGGCTACACCTTC. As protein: CASSLIQRYGYTF.

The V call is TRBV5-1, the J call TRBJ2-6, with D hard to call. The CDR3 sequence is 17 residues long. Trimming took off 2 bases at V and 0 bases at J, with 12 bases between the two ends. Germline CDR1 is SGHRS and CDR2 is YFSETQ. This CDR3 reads CASSLDQLSSGANVLTF. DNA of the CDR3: TGCGCCAGCAGCTTAGACCAGCTAAGCTCTGGGGCCAACGTCCTGACTTTC.

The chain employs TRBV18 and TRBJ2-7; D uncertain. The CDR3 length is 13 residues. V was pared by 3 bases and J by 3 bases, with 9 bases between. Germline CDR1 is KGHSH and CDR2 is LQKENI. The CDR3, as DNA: TGTGCCAGCTCACCGCAGGTTTTCTACGAGCAGTACTTC. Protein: CASSPQVFYEQYF. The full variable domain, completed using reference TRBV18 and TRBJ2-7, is NAGVMQNPRHLVRRRGQEARLRCSPMKGHSHVYWYRQLPEEGLKFMVYLQKENIIDESGMPKERFSAEFPKEGPSILRIQQVVRGDSAAYFCASSPQVFYEQYFGPGTRLTVT.

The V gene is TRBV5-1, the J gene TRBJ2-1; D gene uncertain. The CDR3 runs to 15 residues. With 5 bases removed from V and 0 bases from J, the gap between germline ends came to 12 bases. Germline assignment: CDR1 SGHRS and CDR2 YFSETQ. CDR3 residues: CASSFGISSYNEQFF. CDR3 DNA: TGCGCCAGCAGTTTCGGTATAAGCTCCTACAATGAGCAGTTCTTC.

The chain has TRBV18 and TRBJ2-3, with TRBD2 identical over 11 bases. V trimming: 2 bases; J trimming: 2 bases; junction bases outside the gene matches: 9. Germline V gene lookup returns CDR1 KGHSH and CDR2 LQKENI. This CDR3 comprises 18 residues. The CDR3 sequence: CASSPVGLAGGATDTQYF. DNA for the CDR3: TGTGCCAGCTCACCAGTCGGACTAGCGGGCGGGGCCACAGATACGCAGTATTTT.

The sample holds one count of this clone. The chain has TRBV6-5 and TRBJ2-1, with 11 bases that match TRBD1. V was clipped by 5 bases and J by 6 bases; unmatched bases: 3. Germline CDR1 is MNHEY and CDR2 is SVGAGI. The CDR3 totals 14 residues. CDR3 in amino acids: CASSTGQGGNEQFF. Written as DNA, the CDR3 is TGTGCCAGCAGTACGGGACAGGGGGGCAATGAGCAGTTCTTC.

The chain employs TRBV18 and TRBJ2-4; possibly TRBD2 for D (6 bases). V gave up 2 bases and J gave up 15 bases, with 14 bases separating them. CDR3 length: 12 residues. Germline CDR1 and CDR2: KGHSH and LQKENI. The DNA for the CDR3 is TGTGCCAGCTCACCAGATGGGACTCGGGTGTACTTC. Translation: CASSPDGTRVYF.

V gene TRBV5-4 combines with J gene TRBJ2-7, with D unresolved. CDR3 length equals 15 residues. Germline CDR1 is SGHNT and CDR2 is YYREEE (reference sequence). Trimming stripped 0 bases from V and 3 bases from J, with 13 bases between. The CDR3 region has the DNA TGTGCCAGCAGCTTGGGAGACGCGCAAGGCTACGAGCAGTACTTC. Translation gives CASSLGDAQGYEQYF.

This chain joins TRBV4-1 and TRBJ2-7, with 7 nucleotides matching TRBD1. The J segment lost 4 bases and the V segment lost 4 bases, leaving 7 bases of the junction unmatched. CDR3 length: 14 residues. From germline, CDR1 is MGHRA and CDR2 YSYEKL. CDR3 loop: CASSPRDSTYEQYF. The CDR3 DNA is TGCGCCAGCAGCCCTAGGGACAGTACTTACGAGCAGTACTTC.